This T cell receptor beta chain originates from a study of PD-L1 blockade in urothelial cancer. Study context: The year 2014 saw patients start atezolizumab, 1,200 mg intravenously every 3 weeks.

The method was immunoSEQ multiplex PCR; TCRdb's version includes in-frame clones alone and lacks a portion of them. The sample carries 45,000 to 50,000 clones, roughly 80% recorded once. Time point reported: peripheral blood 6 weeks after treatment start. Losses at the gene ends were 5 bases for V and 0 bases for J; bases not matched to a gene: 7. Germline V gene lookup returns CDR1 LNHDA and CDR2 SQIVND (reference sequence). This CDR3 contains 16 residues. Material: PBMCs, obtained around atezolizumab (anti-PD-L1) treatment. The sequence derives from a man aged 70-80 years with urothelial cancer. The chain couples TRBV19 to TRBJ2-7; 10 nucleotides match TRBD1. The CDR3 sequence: CASSPGQGVLSYEQYF. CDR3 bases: TGTGCCAGTAGTCCTGGACAGGGGGTCCTCTCCTACGAGCAGTACTTC.